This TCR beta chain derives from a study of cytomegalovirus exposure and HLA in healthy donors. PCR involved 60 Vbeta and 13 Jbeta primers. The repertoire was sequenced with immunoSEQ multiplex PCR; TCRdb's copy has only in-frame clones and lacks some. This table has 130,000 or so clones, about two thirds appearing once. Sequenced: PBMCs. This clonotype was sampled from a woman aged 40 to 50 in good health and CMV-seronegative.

CDR3 sequence: CASSLRASDTEAFF. The CDR3 DNA is TGTGCCAGCAGCTTAAGGGCCTCGGACACTGAAGCTTTCTTT. The genes are TRBV7-3 and TRBJ1-1; no firm D call. The CDR3 sequence is 14 residues long. Germline V gives CDR1 SGHTA, CDR2 FQGTGA. Trimming cost V 1 base and J 3 bases, with 9 bases left between them.